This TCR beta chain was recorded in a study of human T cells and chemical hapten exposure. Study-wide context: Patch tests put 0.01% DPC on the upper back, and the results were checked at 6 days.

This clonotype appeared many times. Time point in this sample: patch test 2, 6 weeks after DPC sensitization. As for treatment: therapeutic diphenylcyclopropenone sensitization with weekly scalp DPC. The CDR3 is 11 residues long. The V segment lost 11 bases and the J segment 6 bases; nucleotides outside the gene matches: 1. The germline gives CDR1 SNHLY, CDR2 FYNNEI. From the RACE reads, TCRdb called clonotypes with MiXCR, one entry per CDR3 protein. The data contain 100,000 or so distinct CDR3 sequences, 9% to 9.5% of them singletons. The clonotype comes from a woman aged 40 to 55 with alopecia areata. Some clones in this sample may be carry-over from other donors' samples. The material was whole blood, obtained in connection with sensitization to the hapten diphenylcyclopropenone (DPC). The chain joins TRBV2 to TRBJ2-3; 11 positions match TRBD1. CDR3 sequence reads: CAGQGADTQYF. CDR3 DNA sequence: TGTGCCGGACAGGGGGCGGATACGCAGTATTTT. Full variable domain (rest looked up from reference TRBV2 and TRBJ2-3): EPEVTQTPSHQVTQMGQEVILRCVPISNHLYFYWYRQILGQKVEFLVSFYNNEISEKSEIFDDQFSVERPDGSNFTLKIRSTKLEDSAMYFCAGQGADTQYFGPGTRLTVL.